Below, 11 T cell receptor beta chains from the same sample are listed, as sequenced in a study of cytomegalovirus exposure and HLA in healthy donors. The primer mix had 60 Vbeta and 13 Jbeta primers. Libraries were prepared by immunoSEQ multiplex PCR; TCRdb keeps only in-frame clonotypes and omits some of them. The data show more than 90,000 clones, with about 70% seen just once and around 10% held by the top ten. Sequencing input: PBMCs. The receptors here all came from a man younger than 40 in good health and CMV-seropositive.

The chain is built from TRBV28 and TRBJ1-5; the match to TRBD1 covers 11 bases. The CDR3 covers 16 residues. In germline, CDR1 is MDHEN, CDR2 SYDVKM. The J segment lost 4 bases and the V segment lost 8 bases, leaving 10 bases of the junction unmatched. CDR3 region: CASQRTGQGGNQPQHF. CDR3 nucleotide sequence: TGTGCCAGCCAGAGAACGGGACAGGGGGGGAATCAGCCCCAGCATTTT.

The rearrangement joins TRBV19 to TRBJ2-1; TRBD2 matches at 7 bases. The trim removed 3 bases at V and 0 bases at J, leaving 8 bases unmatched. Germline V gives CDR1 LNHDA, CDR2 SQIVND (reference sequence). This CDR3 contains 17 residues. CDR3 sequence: CASSMYGGGDSYNEQFF. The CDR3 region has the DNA TGTGCCAGTAGTATGTACGGCGGGGGAGACTCCTACAATGAGCAGTTCTTC.

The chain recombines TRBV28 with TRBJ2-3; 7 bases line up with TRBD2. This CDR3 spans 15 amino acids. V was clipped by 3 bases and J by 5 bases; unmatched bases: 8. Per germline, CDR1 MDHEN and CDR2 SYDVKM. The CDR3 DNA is TGTGCCAGCAGTTTCTCCGGGAGGCTCGGAGATACGCAGTATTTT. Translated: CASSFSGRLGDTQYF.

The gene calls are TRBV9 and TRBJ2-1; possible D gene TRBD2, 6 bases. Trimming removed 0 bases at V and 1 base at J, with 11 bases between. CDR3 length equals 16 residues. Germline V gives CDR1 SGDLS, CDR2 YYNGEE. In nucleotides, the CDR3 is TGTGCCAGCAGCGTAGATGCGGGGACTTCCTACAATGAGCAGTTCTTC. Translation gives CASSVDAGTSYNEQFF.

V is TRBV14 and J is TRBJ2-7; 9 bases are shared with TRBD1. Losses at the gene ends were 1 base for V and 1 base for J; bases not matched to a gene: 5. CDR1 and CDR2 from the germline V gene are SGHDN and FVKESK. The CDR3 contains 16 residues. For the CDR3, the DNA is TGTGCCAGCAGCCAAGTAGGGACAGGGTCATCCTACGAGCAGTACTTC. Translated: CASSQVGTGSSYEQYF.

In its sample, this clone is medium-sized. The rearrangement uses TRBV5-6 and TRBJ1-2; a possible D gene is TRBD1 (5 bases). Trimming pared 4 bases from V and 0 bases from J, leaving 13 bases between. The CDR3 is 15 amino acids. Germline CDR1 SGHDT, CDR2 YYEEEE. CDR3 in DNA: TGTGCCAGCAGCCGACAGCCCACCTCTAACTATGGCTACACCTTC. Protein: CASSRQPTSNYGYTF.

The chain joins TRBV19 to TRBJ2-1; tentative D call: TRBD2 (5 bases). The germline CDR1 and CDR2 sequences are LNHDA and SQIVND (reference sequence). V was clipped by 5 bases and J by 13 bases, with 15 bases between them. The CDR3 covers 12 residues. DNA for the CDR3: TGTGCCAGTAGTTCCGGACTGGTTGTCCAGTTCTTC. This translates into CASSSGLVVQFF.

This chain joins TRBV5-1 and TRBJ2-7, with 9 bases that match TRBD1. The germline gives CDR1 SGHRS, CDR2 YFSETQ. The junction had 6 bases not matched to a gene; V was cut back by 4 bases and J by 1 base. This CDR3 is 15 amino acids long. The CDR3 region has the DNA TGCGCCAGCAGCGAGGGGACAGGGTCATCCTACGAGCAGTACTTC. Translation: CASSEGTGSSYEQYF.

In DNA, the CDR3 is TGTGCCAGCAGCTCCAGTGGAGGGGGGGCAGAGACCCAGTACTTC. This gives the protein CASSSSGGGAETQYF. This chain joins TRBV7-3 and TRBJ2-5; the D gene is possibly TRBD2 (7 bases). Germline V lookup: CDR1 SGHTA, CDR2 FQGTGA. The CDR3 spans 15 residues. V was cut by 4 bases and J by 4 bases, with 16 bases left in between. The variable domain in full, completed from reference TRBV7-3 and TRBJ2-5, reads GAGVSQTPSNKVTEKGKYVELRCDPISGHTALYWYRQSLGQGPEFLIYFQGTGAADDSGLPNDRFFAVRPEGSVSTLKIQRTERGDSAVYLCASSSSGGGAETQYFGPGTRLLVL.

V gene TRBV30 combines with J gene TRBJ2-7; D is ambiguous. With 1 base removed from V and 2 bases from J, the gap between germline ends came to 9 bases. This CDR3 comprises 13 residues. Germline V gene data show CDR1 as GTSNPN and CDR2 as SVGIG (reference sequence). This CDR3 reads CAWSGGIPYEQYV. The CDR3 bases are TGTGCCTGGAGTGGAGGCATTCCCTACGAGCAGTACGTC.

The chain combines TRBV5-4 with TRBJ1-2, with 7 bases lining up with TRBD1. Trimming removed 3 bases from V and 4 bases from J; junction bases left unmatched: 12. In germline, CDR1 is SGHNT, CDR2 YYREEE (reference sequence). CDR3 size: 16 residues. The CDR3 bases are TGTGCCAGCAGCTCCCTTAGATCAGGGGGGTTCTATGGCTACACCTTC. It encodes CASSSLRSGGFYGYTF.